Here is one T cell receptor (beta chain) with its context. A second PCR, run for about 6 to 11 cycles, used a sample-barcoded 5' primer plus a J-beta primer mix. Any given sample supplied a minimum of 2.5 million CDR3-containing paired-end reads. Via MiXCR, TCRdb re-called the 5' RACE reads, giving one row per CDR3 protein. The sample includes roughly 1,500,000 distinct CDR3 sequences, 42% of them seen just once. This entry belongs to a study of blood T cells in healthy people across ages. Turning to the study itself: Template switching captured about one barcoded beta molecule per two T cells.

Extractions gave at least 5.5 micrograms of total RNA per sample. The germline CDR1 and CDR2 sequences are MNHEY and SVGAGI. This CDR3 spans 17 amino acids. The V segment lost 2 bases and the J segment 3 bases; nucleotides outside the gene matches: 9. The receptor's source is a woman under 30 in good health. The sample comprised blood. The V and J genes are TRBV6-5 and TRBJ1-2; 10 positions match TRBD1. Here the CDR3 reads CASSYRTGTGAYYGYTF. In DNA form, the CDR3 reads TGTGCCAGCAGTTACCGAACCGGGACAGGGGCCTACTATGGCTACACCTTC.